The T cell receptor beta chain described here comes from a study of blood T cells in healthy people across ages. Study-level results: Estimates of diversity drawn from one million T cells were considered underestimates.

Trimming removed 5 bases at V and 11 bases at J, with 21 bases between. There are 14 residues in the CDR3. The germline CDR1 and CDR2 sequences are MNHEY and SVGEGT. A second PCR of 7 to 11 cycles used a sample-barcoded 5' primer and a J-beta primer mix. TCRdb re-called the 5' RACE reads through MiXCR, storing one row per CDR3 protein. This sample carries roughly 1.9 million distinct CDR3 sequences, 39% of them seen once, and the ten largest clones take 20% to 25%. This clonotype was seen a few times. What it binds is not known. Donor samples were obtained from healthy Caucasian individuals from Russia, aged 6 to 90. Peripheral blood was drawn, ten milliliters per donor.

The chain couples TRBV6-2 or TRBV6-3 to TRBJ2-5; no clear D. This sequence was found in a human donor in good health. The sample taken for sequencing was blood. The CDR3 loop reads CASSQRMSSEEQYF. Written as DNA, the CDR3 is TGTGCCAGCAGTCAACGAATGTCTTCGGAAGAGCAGTACTTC.